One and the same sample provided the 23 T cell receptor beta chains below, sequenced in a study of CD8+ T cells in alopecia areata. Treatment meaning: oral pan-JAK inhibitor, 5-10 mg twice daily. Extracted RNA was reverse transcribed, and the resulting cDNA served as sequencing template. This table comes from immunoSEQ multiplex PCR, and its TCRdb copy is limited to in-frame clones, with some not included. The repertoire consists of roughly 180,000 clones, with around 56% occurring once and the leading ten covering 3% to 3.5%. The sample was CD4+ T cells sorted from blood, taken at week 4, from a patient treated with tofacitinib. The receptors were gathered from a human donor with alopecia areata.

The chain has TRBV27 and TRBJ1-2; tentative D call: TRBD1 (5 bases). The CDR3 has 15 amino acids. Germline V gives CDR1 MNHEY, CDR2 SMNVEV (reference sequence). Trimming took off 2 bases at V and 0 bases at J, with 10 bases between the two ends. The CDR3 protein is CASSLRDAPNYGYTF. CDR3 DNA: TGTGCCAGCAGTTTACGGGACGCGCCTAACTATGGCTACACCTTC.

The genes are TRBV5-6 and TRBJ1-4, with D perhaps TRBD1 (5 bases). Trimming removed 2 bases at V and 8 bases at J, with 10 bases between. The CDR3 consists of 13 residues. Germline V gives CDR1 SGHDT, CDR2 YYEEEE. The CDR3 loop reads CASSFGAREKLFF. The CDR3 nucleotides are TGTGCCAGCAGCTTTGGGGCACGGGAAAAACTGTTTTTT. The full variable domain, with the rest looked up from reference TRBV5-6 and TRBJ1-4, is DAGVTQSPTHLIKTRGQQVTLRCSPKSGHDTVSWYQQALGQGPQFIFQYYEEEERQRGNFPDRFSGHQFPNYSSELNVNALLLGDSALYLCASSFGAREKLFFGSGTQLSVL.

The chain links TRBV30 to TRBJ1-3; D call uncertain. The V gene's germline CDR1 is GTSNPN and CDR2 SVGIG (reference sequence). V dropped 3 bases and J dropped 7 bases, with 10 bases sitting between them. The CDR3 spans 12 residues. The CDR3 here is CAWRRGGNTIYF. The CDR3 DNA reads TGTGCCTGGAGGCGTGGAGGGAACACCATATATTTT.

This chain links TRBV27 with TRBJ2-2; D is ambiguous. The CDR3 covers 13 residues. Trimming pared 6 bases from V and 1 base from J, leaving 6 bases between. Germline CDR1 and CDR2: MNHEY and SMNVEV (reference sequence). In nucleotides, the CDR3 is TGTGCCAGCAGGGGAAGGAACACCGGGGAGCTGTTTTTT. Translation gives CASRGRNTGELFF.

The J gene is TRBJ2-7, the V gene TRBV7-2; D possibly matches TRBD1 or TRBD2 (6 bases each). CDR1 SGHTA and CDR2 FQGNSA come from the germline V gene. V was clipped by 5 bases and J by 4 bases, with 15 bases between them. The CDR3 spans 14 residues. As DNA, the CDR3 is TGTGCCAGCAGCGCCGCCGGGGGCAGTTACGAGCAGTACTTC. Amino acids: CASSAAGGSYEQYF.

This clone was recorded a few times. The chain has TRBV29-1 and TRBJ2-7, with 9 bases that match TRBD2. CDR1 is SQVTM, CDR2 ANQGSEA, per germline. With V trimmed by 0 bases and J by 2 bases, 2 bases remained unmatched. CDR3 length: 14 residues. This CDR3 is CSVEDSGGTYEQYF. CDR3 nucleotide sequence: TGCAGCGTTGAAGATAGCGGGGGTACCTACGAGCAGTACTTC.

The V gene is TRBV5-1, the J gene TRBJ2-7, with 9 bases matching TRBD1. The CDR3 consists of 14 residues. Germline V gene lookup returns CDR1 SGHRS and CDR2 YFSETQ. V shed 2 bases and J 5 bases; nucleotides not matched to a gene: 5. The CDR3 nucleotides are TGCGCCAGCAGCTTAGACAGGGGGTACGACGAGCAGTACTTC. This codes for CASSLDRGYDEQYF.

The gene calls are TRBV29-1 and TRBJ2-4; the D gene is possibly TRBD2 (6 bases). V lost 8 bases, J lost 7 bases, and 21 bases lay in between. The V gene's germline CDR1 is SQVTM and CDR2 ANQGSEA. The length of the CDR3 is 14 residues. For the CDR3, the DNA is TGCAGCACCCTGAGATTGAAGGGGAGGAACATTCAGTACTTC. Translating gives CSTLRLKGRNIQYF.

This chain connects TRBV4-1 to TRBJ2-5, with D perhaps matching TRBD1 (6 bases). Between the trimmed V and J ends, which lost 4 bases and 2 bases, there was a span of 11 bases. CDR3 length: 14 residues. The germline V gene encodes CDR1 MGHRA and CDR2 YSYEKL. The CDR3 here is CASSRSRGQETQYF. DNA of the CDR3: TGCGCCAGCAGCCGTTCTAGGGGGCAAGAGACCCAGTACTTC.

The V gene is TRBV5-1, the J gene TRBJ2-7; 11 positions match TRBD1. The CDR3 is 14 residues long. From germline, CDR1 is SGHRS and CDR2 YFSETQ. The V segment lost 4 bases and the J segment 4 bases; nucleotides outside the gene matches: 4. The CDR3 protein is CASSPGQGAYEQYF. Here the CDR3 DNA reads TGCGCCAGCAGCCCAGGACAGGGGGCGTACGAGCAGTACTTC.

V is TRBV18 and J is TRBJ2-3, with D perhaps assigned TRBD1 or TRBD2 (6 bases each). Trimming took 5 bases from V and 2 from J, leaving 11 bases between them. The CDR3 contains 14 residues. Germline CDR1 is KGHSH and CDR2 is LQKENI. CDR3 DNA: TGTGCCAGCTCATCCCCGGGGGCCACAGATACGCAGTATTTT. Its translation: CASSSPGATDTQYF.

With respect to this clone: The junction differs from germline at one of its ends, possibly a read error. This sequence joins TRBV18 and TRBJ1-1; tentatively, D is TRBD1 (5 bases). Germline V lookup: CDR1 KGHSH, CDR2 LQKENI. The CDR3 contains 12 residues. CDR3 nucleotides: TGTGCCAGCACACCGGGGGTCACTGAAGCTTTCTTT. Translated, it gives CASTPGVTEAFF.

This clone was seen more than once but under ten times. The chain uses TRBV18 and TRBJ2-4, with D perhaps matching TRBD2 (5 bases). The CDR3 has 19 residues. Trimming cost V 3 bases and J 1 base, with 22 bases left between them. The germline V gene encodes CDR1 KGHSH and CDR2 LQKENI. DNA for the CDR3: TGTGCCAGCTCACCCCTTCGTAGGAGGACGAAGATGGCCAAAAACATTCAGTACTTC. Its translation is CASSPLRRRTKMAKNIQYF.

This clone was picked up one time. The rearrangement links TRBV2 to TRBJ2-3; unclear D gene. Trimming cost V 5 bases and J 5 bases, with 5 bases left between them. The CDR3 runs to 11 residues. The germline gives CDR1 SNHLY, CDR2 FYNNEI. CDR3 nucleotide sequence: TGTGCCAGCAGTCTTCAAGATACGCAGTATTTT. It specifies CASSLQDTQYF. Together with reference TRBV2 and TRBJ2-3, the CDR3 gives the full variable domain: EPEVTQTPSHQVTQMGQEVILRCVPISNHLYFYWYRQILGQKVEFLVSFYNNEISEKSEIFDDQFSVERPDGSNFTLKIRSTKLEDSAMYFCASSLQDTQYFGPGTRLTVL.

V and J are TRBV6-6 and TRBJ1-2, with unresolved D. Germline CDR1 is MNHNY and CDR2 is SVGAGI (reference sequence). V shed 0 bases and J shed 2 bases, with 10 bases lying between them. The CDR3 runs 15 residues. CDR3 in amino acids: CASSYSRLGNYGYTF. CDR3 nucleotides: TGTGCCAGCAGTTACTCGCGGTTGGGGAACTATGGCTACACCTTC.

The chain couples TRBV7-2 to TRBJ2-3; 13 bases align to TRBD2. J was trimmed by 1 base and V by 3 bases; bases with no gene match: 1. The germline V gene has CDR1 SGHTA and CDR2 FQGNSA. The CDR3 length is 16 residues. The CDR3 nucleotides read TGTGCCAGCAGCTTCGGACTAGCGGGGGGCACAGATACGCAGTATTTT. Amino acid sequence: CASSFGLAGGTDTQYF.

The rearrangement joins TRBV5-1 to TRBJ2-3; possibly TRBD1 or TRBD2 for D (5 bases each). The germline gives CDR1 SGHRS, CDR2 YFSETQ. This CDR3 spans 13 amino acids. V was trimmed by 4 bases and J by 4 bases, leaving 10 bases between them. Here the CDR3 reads CASSRDGSDTQYF. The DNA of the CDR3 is TGCGCCAGCAGCCGGGACGGATCAGATACGCAGTATTTT. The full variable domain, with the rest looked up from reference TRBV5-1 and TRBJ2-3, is KAGVTQTPRYLIKTRGQQVTLSCSPISGHRSVSWYQQTPGQGLQFLFEYFSETQRNKGNFPGRFSGRQFSNSRSEMNVSTLELGDSALYLCASSRDGSDTQYFGPGTRLTVL.

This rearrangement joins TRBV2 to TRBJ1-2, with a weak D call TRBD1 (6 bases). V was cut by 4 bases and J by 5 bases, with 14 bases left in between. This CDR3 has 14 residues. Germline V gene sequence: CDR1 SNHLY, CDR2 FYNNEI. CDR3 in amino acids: CASSGTGAGYGYTF. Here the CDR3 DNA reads TGTGCCAGCAGTGGTACGGGGGCGGGATATGGCTACACCTTC.

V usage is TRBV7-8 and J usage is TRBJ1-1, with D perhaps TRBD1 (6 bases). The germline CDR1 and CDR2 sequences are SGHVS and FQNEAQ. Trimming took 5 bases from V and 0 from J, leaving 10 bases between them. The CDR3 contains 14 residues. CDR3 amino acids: CASSPTGLNTEAFF. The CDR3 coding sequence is TGTGCCAGCAGCCCGACAGGCTTGAACACTGAAGCTTTCTTT.

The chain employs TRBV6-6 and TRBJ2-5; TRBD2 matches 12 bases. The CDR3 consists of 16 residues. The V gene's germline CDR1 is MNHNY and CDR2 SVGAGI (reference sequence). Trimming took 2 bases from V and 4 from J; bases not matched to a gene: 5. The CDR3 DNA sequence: TGTGCCAGCAGTTACCCTAGCGGGGGGGCGGGAGAGACCCAGTACTTC. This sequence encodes CASSYPSGGAGETQYF.

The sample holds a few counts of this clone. CDR3 sequence (DNA): TGTGCCAGCAGCCAAGAGGTTAGCGGGGGCCCGGGAGAAGAGACCCAGTACTTC. This encodes CASSQEVSGGPGEETQYF. This rearrangement joins TRBV4-2 to TRBJ2-5; 9 positions agree with TRBD2. This CDR3 comprises 18 residues. V gave up 0 bases and J gave up 3 bases; unmatched junction bases: 11. Germline V gene lookup returns CDR1 LGHNA and CDR2 YNFKEQ.

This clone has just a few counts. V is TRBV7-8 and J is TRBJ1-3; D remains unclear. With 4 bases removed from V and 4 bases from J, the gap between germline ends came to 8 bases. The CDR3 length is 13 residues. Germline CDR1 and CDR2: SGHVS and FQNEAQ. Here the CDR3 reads CASSSSRGNTIYF. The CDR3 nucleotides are TGTGCCAGCAGCTCCTCACGGGGAAACACCATATATTTT.

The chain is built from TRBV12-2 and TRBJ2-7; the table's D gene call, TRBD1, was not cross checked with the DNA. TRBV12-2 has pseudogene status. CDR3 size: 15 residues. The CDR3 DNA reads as TGTGCAAGTCGCTTAGCGCATTCCAGGGTTGGCGAGCAGTACTTC. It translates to CASRLAHSRVGEQYF.